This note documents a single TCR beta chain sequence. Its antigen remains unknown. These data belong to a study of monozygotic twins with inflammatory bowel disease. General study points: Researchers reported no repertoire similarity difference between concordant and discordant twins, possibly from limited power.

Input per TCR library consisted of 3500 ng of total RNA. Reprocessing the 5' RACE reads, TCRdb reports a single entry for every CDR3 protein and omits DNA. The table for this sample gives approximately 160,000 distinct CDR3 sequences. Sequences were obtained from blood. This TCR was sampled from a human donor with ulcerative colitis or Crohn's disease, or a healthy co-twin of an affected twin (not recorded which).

The CDR3: CSVRQGNTEAFF. This sequence joins TRBV29-1 and TRBJ1-1; with no DNA, the TCRdb D assignment of TRBD1 cannot be verified. Germline assignment: CDR1 SQVTM and CDR2 ANQGSEA. CDR3 length equals 12 residues.